This T cell receptor (beta chain) was retrieved from a study of CD8+ T cells in alopecia areata (dated by TCRdb to 2016 to 2018). Regarding the study in general: Treated patients were enrolled in an open-label pilot trial of oral tofacitinib at 5 to 10 mg twice daily for moderate-to-severe alopecia areata. Patients stayed on tofacitinib for 6 to 18 months and then had 6 months of follow-up off drug so that delayed response and recurrence could be assessed. High-throughput TCRbeta sequencing was used to examine T cell clonal expansion in alopecia areata in both the C3H/HeJ mouse model and human patients. In humans, TCRbeta sequencing was performed on scalp tissue and on sorted CD4+ and CD8+ peripheral blood T cells from healthy controls and from patients with patchy or totalis/universalis alopecia areata. Biopsies were taken from tofacitinib-treated patients at baseline and at 4 and 24 weeks of treatment, and a later scalp biopsy was taken in several of the tofacitinib-treated patients. Scalp clonality was compared among normal scalp (n=4), patchy alopecia areata scalp (n=8), and alopecia totalis/universalis scalp (n=8). RNA was obtained with the PAXgene miRNA kit for fixed scalp, the miRNeasy kit for PBMCs, and the RNeasy kit for mouse skin. Amplification of TCRbeta CDR3 regions was done by immunoSEQ multiplex PCR using 35 Vbeta forward primers and 13 Jbeta reverse primers. What the study reported, not specific to this receptor: Scalp TCR repertoire analysis is complicated because resident alphabeta T cells in normal human skin are also sequenced, whereas mouse skin is dominated by gammadelta T cells. Compared with normal scalp, lesional scalp had higher clonality and more expanded CD8+ clones, particularly in alopecia totalis/universalis, a pattern that suggests antigenic drive. Shared TCR sequences between patients were less evident than in mice, which may be partly attributable to HLA diversity in the patient population.

V and J are trimmed by 4 bases and 7 bases, and the gene matches miss 3 bases of the junction. CDR1 and CDR2, looked up from the germline V gene (reference sequence), are MNHEY and SMNVEV. The CDR3 measures 13 amino acids from cysteine to phenylalanine. Of the read, only the CDR3 DNA is kept; its 39 bases are in frame from base 1. The receptor library was made with the immunoSEQ multiplex PCR assay. To provide template for TCR sequencing, every sample had RNA extracted and reverse transcribed into cDNA. First-strand cDNA was synthesized with SuperScript III using a 2:1 mix of oligo-dT and random hexamers. A synthetic immune receptor repertoire was used to assess amplification bias, and residual bias was removed computationally. For the original study's pipeline: Raw reads were preprocessed to remove errors, and CDR3 was defined by IMGT conventions from the conserved cysteine to phenylalanine. To get clonality, Shannon entropy was normalized by log2 of the number of productive unique TCRs and the result was subtracted from 1. Scalp TCRbeta sequences were cross-referenced with sorted blood CD4 and CD8 repertoires so that the CD4 or CD8 identity of scalp clones could be inferred. The table was pulled from immuneACCESS by TCRdb, which kept in-frame rearrangements only. Such tables lose some clones; where checked, under half of the loss comes from unresolved V genes, and the rest has no known cause. That table supplies the V and J calls and clone size; D and trimming were determined from the DNA. In this sample the table shows 100,000 to 150,000 clones, around 49% of which occur a single time. The ten most abundant clones make up around 20% of the sample.

As concerns this clone: Its antigen has not been determined. No much larger clone exists at a distance of one base, and base qualities are not known.

The meaning of the sample's time point label: baseline before oral tofacitinib. Lesional scalp punch biopsies and peripheral blood were collected from alopecia areata patients. PBMCs were separated by density centrifugation and stained for CD3, CD4 and CD8, after which CD4+ and CD8+ T cells were sorted on a FACSAria. The receptor chain draws on TRBV27 and TRBJ2-1; TRBD1 lines up with 8 middle nucleotides. The sequences come from CD8+ T cells sorted from blood, collected at week 0. The TCR was taken from a human donor with alopecia areata. The CDR3 loop reads CASSWTGINEQFF. The sequenced DNA is TGTGCCAGCAGTTGGACAGGGATAAATGAGCAGTTCTTC.